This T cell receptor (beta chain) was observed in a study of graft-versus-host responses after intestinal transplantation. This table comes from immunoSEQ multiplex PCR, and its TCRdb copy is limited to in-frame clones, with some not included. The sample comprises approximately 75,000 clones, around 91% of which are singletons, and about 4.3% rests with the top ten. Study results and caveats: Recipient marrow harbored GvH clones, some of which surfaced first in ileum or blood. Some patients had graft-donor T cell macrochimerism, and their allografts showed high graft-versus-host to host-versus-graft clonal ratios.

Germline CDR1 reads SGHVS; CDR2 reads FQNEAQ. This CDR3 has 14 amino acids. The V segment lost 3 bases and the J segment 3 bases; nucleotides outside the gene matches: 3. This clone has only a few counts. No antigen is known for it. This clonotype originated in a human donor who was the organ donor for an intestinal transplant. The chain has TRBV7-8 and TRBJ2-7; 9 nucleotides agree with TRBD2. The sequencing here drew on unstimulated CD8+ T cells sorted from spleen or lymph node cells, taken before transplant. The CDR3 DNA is TGTGCCAGCAGCTTCCGCGGGGGGGTCTACGAGCAGTACGTC. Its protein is CASSFRGGVYEQYV.